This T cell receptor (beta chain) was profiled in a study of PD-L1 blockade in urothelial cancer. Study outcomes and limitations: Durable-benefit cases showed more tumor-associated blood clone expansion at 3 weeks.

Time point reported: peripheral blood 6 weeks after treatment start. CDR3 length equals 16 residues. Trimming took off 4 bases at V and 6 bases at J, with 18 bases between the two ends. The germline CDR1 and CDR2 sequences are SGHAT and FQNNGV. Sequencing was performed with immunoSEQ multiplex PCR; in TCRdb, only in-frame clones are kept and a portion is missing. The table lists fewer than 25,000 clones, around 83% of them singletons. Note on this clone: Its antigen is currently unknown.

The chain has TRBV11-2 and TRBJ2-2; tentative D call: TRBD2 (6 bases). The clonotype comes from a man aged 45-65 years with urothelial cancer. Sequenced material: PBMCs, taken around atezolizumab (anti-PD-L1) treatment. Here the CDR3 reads CASSSLPGLSAGELFF. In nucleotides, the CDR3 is TGTGCCAGCAGCTCGCTTCCGGGACTCTCGGCCGGGGAGCTGTTTTTT.